This TCR beta chain came from a study of T cells in Graves' hyperthyroidism and ophthalmopathy. The table lists this clonotype with a few counts. As yet, its antigen is unknown. The CDR3 spans 13 residues. CDR1 and CDR2 (germline): SGHVS, FQNEAQ. Unmatched junction bases numbered 3, after V lost 4 bases and J lost 6 bases. Amplification of TCR beta CDR3 regions used RNA as the template. HTBI primers were employed in a first-round RT-PCR of the TCR CDR3. TCRdb re-called the multiplex PCR reads with MiXCR, one entry per CDR3 protein. Of fewer than 700,000 distinct CDR3 sequences listed, 15% to 20% were seen once; the top ten hold over 3.5%. Uncontrolled infection, other autoimmune disease, pregnancy or lactation excluded patients. Broader study findings: Most thyroid clonotypes that were expanded above 0.001 also turned up in blood.

The chain recombines TRBV7-8 with TRBJ1-2, with 9 bases lining up with TRBD1. Sequencing was carried out using blood. This sequence was found in a woman in her 30s with Graves' hyperthyroidism. The DNA for the CDR3 is TGTGCCAGCAGCTGGGGGACAGGGAATGGCTACACCTTC. Amino acids: CASSWGTGNGYTF.